This T cell receptor (beta chain) stems from a study of naive and memory T cell subsets. The V end lost 0 bases, the J end lost 2 bases, and 11 bases lay between the germline ends. Germline-derived CDR1 and CDR2 are SGDLS and YYNGEE. CDR3 length: 15 amino acids. A UMI-containing oligonucleotide was joined by 3' ligation to the TCR cDNA template. RNA was extracted from around 2.7 ml of whole blood of healthy adults. This clonotype was detected many times. The SP2 primer and nested alpha and beta constant region primers amplified ligated cDNA in four rounds. Alpha and beta constant region primers primed reverse transcription for blood and skin samples. Using its own MiXCR run on the 5' RACE reads, TCRdb lists one record per CDR3 protein. Seen here are more than 60,000 distinct CDR3 sequences, 6% to 8.5% observed once, and the top ten hold under 25%.

The clonotype was recovered from a female donor in good health. The chain is built from TRBV9 and TRBJ1-1; the D gene is possibly TRBD1 (6 bases). Here the CDR3 DNA reads TGTGCCAGCAGCGTAGGACAGGCAGCAAACACTGAAGCTTTCTTT. This encodes CASSVGQAANTEAFF. Combining the CDR3 with reference TRBV9 and TRBJ1-1 gives the whole variable domain DSGVTQTPKHLITATGQRVTLRCSPRSGDLSVYWYQQSLDQGLQFLIQYYNGEERAKGNILERFSAQQFPDLHSELNLSSLELGDSALYFCASSVGQAANTEAFFGQGTRLTVV.